Listed here are 5 T cell receptor beta chains from one sample, sequenced in a study of CD8 T cells in Susac syndrome. The RNA input was 0.5 to 1 ug, and it was reverse transcribed with random hexamers. TCRdb re-called the immunoSEQ multiplex PCR reads with MiXCR, one entry per CDR3 protein. The table includes about 210,000 distinct CDR3 sequences, about 95% detected once. The sample comprised CD4+ T cells from PBMCs. The origin of the receptors is a human donor with Susac syndrome.

The chain links TRBV9 to TRBJ2-1; D tentatively reads TRBD1 or TRBD2 (5 bases each). This CDR3 is 15 amino acids long. The germline V gene encodes CDR1 SGDLS and CDR2 YYNGEE. V gave up 3 bases and J gave up 4 bases, with 14 bases separating them. The CDR3 DNA is TGTGCCAGCAGCGCCTCCGGGGACGGGTACAATGAGCAGTTCTTC. It is translated as CASSASGDGYNEQFF.

The chain has TRBV4-3 and TRBJ2-6, with D perhaps matching TRBD1 or TRBD2 (6 bases each). Germline V gene lookup returns CDR1 LGHNA and CDR2 YSLEER. The CDR3 spans 19 residues. Trimming removed 0 bases from V and 1 base from J, with 16 bases in between. DNA of the CDR3: TGCGCCAGCAGCCAAGATTACGGGGGCTCAGGGTCTGGGGCCAACGTCCTGACTTTC. Amino acids: CASSQDYGGSGSGANVLTF.

The V call is TRBV30, the J call TRBJ2-6, with D uncertain. The CDR3 extends over 16 amino acids. V lost 3 bases and J 1 base, leaving 13 bases between the germline ends. Germline CDR1 GTSNPN, CDR2 SVGIG (reference sequence). CDR3 coding DNA: TGTGCCTGGAGATACCCCGGGCCTTCTGGGGCCAACGTCCTGACTTTC. Amino acid sequence: CAWRYPGPSGANVLTF.

This clonotype was counted only a few times. The rearrangement links TRBV6-5 to TRBJ2-7, with 9 bases matching TRBD1. The V gene end was trimmed by 4 bases and the J gene end by 2 bases; junction bases not matched to a gene: 6. The V gene's germline CDR1 is MNHEY and CDR2 SVGAGI. The length of the CDR3 is 15 residues. DNA for the CDR3: TGTGCCAGCAGTTTGGCCGGGACAGGGACCTACGAGCAGTACTTC. Translating gives CASSLAGTGTYEQYF.

This chain joins TRBV30 and TRBJ1-2; no definite D call. The CDR3 is 14 residues long. Per the germline V gene, CDR1 is GTSNPN and CDR2 is SVGIG (reference sequence). V lost 1 base and J lost 4, with 13 bases in between. The CDR3 nucleotides are TGTGCCTGGAGTGAGGACCCTCTGGGCTATGGCTACACCTTC. This encodes CAWSEDPLGYGYTF.